This T cell receptor beta chain was captured by sequencing in a study of post-analysis software for immune sequencing data. Study-wide points: TRBV5-6, TRBV5-1 and TRBV20-1 belonged to a set of roughly five TRBV segments that were more frequent in patients than controls.

This clonotype has more than one count but fewer than ten. Its antigen is currently unknown. The germline V and J ends were trimmed by 4 bases and 14 bases, with 25 bases remaining between them. The length of the CDR3 is 15 residues. The germline V gene encodes CDR1 SGHRS and CDR2 YFSETQ. Tagging with unique molecular identifiers was a feature of the TCR beta cDNA libraries. In TCRdb, the PCR reads were re-called with MiXCR into one record per CDR3 protein. The sample carries hundreds of thousands of distinct CDR3 sequences, 30% recorded once. The origin of this receptor is a girl aged 5-17 years with multiple sclerosis. The chain employs TRBV5-1 and TRBJ2-1; D is perhaps TRBD2 (6 bases). The sequenced material came from blood. The DNA for the CDR3 is TGCGCCAGCAGCCCACCACAACGTCCGGAGGGCCCTAAGTTCTTC. Its protein is CASSPPQRPEGPKFF.